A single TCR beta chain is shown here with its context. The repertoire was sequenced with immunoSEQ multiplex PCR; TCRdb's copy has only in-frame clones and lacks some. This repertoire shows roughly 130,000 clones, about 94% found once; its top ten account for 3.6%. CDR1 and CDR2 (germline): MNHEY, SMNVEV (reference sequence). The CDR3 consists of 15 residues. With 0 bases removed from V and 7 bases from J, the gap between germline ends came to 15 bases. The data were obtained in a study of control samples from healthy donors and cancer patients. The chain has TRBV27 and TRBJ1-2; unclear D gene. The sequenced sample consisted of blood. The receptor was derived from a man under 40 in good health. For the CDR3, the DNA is TGTGCCAGCAGTTTATCATCGAGGGTGTGGGGTGGCTACACCTTC. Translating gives CASSLSSRVWGGYTF.